This T cell receptor beta chain stems from a study of early T cells in non-severe SARS-CoV-2 infection (dated by TCRdb to the early 2020s). The study in broad terms: Because TCR sequencing was done on bulk RNA from unsorted whole blood, the alpha and beta chains could not be paired.

Libraries came from 5' RACE. For sequencing, a NextSeq 500 was employed. In the TCR library protocol, unique molecular identifiers were attached to individual cDNA molecules to correct for PCR bias and sequencing error. Both TCR alpha and beta chains were sequenced, and tight co-correlation was observed between alpha and beta sequence abundances in each sample. Regarding the original processing steps: Decombinator V4 was used to perform V gene, J gene and CDR3 annotation of TCR sequences. TCRs were defined as expanded if a significant change between any two time points was detected under a Poisson model with p below 0.0001. Abundances of TCRs were expressed as counts per million after normalisation to the total number of TCRs sequenced in each sample. TRAV1-2 paired with TRAJ12, TRAJ20 or TRAJ33 defined MAIT TCRs, while TRAV10 paired with TRAJ18 defined iNKT TCRs. VDJdb, accessed on 1 November 2021, was searched for TCRs annotated for CMV, EBV and SARS-CoV-2, and TCRs annotated for more than one antigen were excluded. In-frame beta chains were kept once TCRdb had trimmed the public reads at Q25 with fastp and called clones with MiXCR. Rows with one shared CDR3 protein collapse into an entry with the most common genes and DNA. TCRdb assigned the V and J calls; the authors' analysis was not used. This sample lists 20,000 to 25,000 distinct CDR3 sequences; around 6% were detected once. The ten largest clones add up to around 13% of the sample.

This clonotype was seen more than once but under ten times. Its antigen is not yet known. Within one base of it there is no much larger clone, and no base qualities were kept. The trim is 6 bases for V and 5 bases for J, with a gap of 5 bases between the germline ends. From a lookup of the germline V gene, CDR1 and CDR2 are SNHLY and FYNNEI. Its CDR3 holds 12 amino acids, cysteine through phenylalanine. The DNA shown is the 36-base CDR3, in frame from base 1. This was a case-control study nested in a cohort of healthcare workers in London, UK, who had nasopharyngeal swab PCR tests and blood samples taken every week. Healthcare workers were recruited during the week of the UK lockdown, between 23 and 31 March 2020, and followed weekly for up to 16 weeks. The research as a whole found: VDJdb matching was skewed toward anti-spike CD8 responses, so virus-specific expansions were likely underestimated and private and CD4 specificities were missed.

Sample: whole blood, taken at baseline. The source is an adult who was a healthcare worker with PCR-confirmed SARS-CoV-2 infection or an uninfected control (not recorded which). The chain joins TRBV2 to TRBJ1-6; the D gene lacks a confident call. The base sequence is TGTGCCAGCAGGAAGGATAATTCACCCCTCCACTTT. This encodes CASRKDNSPLHF. Joined to the reference TRBV2 and TRBJ1-6 proteins, this CDR3 gives the full variable domain: EPEVTQTPSHQVTQMGQEVILRCVPISNHLYFYWYRQILGQKVEFLVSFYNNEISEKSEIFDDQFSVERPDGSNFTLKIRSTKLEDSAMYFCASRKDNSPLHFGNGTRLTVT.